This TCR beta chain was recovered during a study of T cell repertoires in cytomegalovirus infection. Study observations and caveats: Dominating the ex vivo response were HLA-C-restricted CMV-specific TCR beta clonotypes.

A single count supports this clonotype. Antigen unknown. TCRdb itself ran the reads through MiXCR, one entry per CDR3 protein. Among about 900,000 distinct CDR3 sequences listed, roughly 31% were seen once. The V end was cut by 8 bases, the J end by 2 bases, with 5 bases between. CDR3 size: 11 residues. Germline lookup yields CDR1 MDHEN and CDR2 SYDVKM. Source: cultured CD8+ T cells from PBMCs, taken from culture after CMV antigen stimulation. The origin of this receptor is a human donor in good health (CMV status not recorded). Some clones in this sample may be carry-over from other donors' samples. The chain has TRBV28 and TRBJ2-3; D gene unclear. The CDR3 nucleotides are TGTGCCAGCGAGTCCACAGATACGCAGTATTTT. It is translated as CASESTDTQYF.